The clone carrying this TCR beta chain was seen only a few times. The antigen is not known. TCR beta VDJ and CDR3 were profiled, and genomic DNA was the template. Each CDR3 protein gets one entry after TCRdb re-called the reads with MiXCR. The table includes 250,000 to 300,000 distinct CDR3 sequences, approximately 57% detected once. CD8+CD57+ cell expansion had been shown by flow cytometry in patients chosen for sequencing. Every one of the patients had aplastic anemia (severe, acquired). The CDR3 consists of 18 residues. CDR1 LNHDA and CDR2 SQIVND come from the germline V gene (reference sequence). V was pared by 4 bases and J by 0 bases, with 21 bases between. These data come from a study of CD8+CD57+ T cells in acquired aplastic anemia. Notes on the study in general: No significant patient-versus-control difference appeared in CD8+ Simpson's diversity. Common to patients and controls were about 31 CD8+ CDR3 sequences.

V usage is TRBV19 and J usage is TRBJ1-2; tentatively, D is TRBD1 (5 bases). The sequence was obtained from a human donor with aplastic anemia. The specimen sequenced was sorted CD4+, CD8+, or CD8+CD57+ T cells (not recorded which) from PBMCs. The DNA of the CDR3 is TGTGCCAGTAGTAGAAAAAGGGACGCTACCCCCACTAACTATGGCTACACCTTC. It yields the protein CASSRKRDATPTNYGYTF.